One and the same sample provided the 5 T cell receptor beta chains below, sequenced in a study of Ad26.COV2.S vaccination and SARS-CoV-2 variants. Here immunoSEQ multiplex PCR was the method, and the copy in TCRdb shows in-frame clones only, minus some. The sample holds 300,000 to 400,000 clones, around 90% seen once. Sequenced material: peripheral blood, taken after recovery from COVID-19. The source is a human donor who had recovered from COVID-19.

The chain's CDR3 is CASSDALSGANVLTF. CDR3 nucleotide sequence: TGTGCCAGCAGTGACGCTCTTTCTGGGGCCAACGTCCTGACTTTC. This chain uses TRBV6-4 with TRBJ2-6; D unresolved. Germline assignment: CDR1 MRHNA and CDR2 SNTAGT. This CDR3 is built from 15 residues. The ends were cut back, 2 bases at V and 1 base at J, with 6 bases in the middle.

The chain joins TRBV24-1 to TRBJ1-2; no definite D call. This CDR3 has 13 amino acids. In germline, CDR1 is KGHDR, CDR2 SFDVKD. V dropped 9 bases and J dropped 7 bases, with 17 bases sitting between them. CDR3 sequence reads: CATPRIRKGGYTF. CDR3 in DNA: TGTGCCACCCCTCGCATTCGGAAGGGTGGCTACACCTTC.

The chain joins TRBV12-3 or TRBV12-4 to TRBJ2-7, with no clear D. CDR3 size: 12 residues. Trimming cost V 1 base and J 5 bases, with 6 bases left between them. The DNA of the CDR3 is TGTGCCAGCAGTTTAGTCGTCCACGAGCAGTACTTC. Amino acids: CASSLVVHEQYF.

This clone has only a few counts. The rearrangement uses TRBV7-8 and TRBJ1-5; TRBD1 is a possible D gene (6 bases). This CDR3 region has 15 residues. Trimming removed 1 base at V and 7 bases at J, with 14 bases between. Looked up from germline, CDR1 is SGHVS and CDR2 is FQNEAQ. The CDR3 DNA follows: TGTGCCAGCAGCTTAGGGCAGGGGACTACGCAGCCCCAGCATTTT. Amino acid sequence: CASSLGQGTTQPQHF.

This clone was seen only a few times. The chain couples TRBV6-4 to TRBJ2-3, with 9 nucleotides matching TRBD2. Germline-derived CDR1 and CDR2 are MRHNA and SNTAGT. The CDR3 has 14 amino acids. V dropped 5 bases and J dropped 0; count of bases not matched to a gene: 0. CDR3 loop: CASSTSGSTDTQYF. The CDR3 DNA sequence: TGTGCCAGCAGTACTAGCGGGAGCACAGATACGCAGTATTTT.